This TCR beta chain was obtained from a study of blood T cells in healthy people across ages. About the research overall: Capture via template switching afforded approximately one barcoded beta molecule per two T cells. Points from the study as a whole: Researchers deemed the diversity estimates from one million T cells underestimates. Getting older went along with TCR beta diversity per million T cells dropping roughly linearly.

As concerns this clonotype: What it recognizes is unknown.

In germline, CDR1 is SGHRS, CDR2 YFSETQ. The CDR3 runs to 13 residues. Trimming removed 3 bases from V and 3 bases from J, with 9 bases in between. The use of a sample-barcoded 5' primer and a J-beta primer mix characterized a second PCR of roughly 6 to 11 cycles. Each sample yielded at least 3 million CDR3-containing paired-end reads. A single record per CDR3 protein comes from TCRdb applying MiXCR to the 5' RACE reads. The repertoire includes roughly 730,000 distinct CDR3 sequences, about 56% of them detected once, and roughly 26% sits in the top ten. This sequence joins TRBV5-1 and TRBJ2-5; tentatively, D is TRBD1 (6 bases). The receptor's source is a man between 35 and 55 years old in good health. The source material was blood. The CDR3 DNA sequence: TGCGCCAGCAGCTGGACAGAAGAAGAGACCCAGTACTTC. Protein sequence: CASSWTEEETQYF.